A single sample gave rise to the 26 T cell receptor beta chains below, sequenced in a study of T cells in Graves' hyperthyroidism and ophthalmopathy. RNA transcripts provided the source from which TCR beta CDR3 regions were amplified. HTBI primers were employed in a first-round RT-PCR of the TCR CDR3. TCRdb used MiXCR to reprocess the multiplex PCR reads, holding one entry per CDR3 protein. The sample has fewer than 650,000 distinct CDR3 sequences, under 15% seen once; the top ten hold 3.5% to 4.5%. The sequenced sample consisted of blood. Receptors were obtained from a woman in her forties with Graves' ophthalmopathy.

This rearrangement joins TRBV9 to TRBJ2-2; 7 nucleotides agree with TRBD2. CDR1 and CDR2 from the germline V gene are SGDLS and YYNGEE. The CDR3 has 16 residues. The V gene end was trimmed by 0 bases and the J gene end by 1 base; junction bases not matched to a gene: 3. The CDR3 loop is CASSVGSSGNTGELFF. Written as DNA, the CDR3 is TGTGCCAGCAGCGTAGGATCTAGCGGGAACACCGGGGAGCTGTTTTTT.

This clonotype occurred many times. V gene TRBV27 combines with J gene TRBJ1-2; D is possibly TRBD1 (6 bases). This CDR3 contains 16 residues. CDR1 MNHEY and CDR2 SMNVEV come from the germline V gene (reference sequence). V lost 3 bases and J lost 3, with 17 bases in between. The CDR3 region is CASSFSKDRQDYGYTF. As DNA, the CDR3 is TGTGCCAGCAGTTTTTCCAAAGATCGACAGGACTATGGCTACACCTTC.

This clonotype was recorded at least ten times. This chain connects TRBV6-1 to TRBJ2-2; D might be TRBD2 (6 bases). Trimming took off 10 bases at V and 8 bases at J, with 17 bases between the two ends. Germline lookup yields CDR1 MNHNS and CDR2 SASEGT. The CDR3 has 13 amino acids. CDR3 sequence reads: CAIGGTGRGELFF. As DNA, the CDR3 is TGTGCCATCGGGGGAACGGGGCGGGGGGAGCTGTTTTTT.

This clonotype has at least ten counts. The CDR3 is CASSERGDRVPYEQYF. CDR3 DNA: TGTGCCAGCAGTGAAAGGGGGGACAGGGTCCCCTACGAGCAGTACTTC. The chain links TRBV6-1 to TRBJ2-7; 9 nucleotides line up with TRBD1. Germline assignment: CDR1 MNHNS and CDR2 SASEGT. The V segment lost 2 bases and the J segment 2 bases; nucleotides outside the gene matches: 7. The CDR3 runs to 16 residues.

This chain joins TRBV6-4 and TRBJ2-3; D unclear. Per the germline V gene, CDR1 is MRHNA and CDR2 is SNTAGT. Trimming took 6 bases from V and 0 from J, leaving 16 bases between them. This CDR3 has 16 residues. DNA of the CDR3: TGTGCCAGCAGACTCGGCCCCTTCGCTAGCACAGATACGCAGTATTTT. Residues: CASRLGPFASTDTQYF.

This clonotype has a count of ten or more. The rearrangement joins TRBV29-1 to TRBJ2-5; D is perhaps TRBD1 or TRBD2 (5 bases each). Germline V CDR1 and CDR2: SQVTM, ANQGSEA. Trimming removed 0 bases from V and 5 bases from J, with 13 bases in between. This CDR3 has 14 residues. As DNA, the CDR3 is TGCAGCGTTGAAGACACGGGACCTCGGGAGACCCAGTACTTC. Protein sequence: CSVEDTGPRETQYF. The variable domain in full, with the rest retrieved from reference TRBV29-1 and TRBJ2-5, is SAVISQKPSRDICQRGTSLTIQCQVDSQVTMMFWYRQQPGQSLTLIATANQGSEATYESGFVIDKFPISRPNLTFSTLTVSNMSPEDSSIYLCSVEDTGPRETQYFGPGTRLLVL.

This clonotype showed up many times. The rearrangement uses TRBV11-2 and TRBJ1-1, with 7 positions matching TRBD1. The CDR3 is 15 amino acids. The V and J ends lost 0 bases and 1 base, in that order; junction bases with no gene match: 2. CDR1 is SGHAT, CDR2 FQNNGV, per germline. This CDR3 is CASSLEGTENTEAFF. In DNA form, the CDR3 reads TGTGCCAGCAGCTTAGAAGGGACAGAGAACACTGAAGCTTTCTTT.

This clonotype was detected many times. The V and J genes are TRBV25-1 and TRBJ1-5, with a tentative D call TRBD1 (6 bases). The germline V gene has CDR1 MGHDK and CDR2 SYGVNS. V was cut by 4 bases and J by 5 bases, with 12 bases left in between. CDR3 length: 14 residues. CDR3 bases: TGTGCCAGCAGTGGGGGGCCAGGGGATCAGCCCCAGCATTTT. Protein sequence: CASSGGPGDQPQHF.

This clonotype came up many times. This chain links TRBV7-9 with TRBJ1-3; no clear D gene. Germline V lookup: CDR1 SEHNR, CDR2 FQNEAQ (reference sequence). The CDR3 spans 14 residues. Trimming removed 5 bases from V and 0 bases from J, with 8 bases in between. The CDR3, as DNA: TGTGCCAGCAGCGCGGGCTTCTCTGGAAACACCATATATTTT. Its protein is CASSAGFSGNTIYF.

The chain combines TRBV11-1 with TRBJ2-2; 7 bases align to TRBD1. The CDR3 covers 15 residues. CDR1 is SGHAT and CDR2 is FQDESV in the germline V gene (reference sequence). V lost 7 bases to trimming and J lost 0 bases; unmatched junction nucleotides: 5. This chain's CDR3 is CASKRQGANTGELFF. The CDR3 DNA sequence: TGTGCCAGCAAGCGACAGGGAGCGAACACCGGGGAGCTGTTTTTT.

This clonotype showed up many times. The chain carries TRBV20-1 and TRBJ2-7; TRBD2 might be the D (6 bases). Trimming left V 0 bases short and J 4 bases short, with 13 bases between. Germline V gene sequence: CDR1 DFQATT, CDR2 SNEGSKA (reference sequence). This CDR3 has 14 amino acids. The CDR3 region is CSAREGLARYEQYF. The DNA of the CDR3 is TGCAGTGCTAGAGAAGGGCTAGCGAGGTACGAGCAGTACTTC.

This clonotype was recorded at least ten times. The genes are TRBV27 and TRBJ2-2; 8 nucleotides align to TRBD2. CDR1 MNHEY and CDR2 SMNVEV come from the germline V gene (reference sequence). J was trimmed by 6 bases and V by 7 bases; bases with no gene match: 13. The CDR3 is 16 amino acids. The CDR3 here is CASKSPGTSFPGELFF. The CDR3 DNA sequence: TGTGCCAGCAAAAGTCCCGGGACTAGTTTCCCCGGGGAGCTGTTTTTT.

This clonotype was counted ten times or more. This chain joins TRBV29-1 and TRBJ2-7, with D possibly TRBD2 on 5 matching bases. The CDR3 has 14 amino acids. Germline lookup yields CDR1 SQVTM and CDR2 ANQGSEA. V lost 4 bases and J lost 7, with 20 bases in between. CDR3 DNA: TGCAGCGTTGTTTTCTCCGGCGGGTTCGGAGAGCAGTACTTC. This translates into CSVVFSGGFGEQYF.

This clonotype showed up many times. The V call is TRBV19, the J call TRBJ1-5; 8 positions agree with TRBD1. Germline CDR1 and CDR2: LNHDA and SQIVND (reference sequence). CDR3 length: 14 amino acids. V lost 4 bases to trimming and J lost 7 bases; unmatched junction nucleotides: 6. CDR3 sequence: CASSKTGAGQPQHF. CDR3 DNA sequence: TGTGCCAGTAGTAAGACAGGGGCAGGGCAGCCCCAGCATTTT. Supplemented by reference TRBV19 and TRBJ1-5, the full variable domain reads DGGITQSPKYLFRKEGQNVTLSCEQNLNHDAMYWYRQDPGQGLRLIYYSQIVNDFQKGDIAEGYSVSREKKESFPLTVTSAQKNPTAFYLCASSKTGAGQPQHFGDGTRLSIL.

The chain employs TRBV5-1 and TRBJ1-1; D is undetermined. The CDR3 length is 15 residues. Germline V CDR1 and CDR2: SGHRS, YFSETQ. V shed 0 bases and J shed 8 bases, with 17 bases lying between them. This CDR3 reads CASSLVAFEGIEAFF. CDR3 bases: TGCGCCAGCAGCTTGGTTGCTTTCGAGGGTATCGAAGCTTTCTTT.

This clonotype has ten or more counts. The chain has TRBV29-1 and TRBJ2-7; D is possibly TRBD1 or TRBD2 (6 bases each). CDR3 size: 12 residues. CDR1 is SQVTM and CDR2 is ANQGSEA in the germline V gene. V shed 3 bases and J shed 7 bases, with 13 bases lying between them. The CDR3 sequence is CSVDSGGHEQYF. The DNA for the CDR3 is TGCAGCGTTGATTCCGGGGGCCATGAGCAGTACTTC.

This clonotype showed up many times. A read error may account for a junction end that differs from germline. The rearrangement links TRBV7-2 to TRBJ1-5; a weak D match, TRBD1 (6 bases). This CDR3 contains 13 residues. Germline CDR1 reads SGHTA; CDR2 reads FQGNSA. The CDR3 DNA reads TGTGCCGGCAGCTTAGGGGGGAATCAGCCCCAGCATTTT. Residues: CAGSLGGNQPQHF.

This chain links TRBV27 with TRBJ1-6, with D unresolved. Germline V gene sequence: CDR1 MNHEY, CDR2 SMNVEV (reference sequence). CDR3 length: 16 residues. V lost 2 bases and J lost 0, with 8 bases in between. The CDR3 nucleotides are TGTGCCAGCAGTTTAAGGTGGAGCTCCTATAATTCACCCCTCCACTTT. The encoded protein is CASSLRWSSYNSPLHF.

The CDR3 reads CASSSGLMGGYTF. The DNA for the CDR3 is TGTGCCAGCAGCTCGGGCCTGATGGGGGGCTACACCTTC. V and J are TRBV11-2 and TRBJ1-2; D call uncertain. Per germline, CDR1 SGHAT and CDR2 FQNNGV. The CDR3 sequence is 13 residues long. Between the trimmed V and J ends, which lost 4 bases and 8 bases, there was a span of 14 bases.

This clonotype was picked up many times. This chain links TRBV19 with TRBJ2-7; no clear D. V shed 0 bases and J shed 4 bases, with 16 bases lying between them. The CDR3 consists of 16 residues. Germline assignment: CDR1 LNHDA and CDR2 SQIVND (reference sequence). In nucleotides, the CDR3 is TGTGCCAGTAGTATAGATCGGGTTGCGGTCGGATACGAGCAGTACTTC. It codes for CASSIDRVAVGYEQYF.

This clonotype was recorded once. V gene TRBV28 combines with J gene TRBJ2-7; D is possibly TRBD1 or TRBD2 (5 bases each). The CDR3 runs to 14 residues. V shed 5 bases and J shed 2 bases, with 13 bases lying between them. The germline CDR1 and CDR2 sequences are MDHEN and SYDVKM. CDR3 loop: CASSVAGTTYEQYF. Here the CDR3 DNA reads TGTGCCAGCAGTGTAGCCGGGACGACCTACGAGCAGTACTTC.

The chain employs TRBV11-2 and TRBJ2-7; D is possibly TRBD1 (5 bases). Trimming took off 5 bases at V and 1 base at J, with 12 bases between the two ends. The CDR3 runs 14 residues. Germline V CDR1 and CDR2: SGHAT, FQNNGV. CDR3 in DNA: TGTGCCAGCAGCCCCATGGGGCAGTCCTACGAGCAGTACTTC. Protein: CASSPMGQSYEQYF.

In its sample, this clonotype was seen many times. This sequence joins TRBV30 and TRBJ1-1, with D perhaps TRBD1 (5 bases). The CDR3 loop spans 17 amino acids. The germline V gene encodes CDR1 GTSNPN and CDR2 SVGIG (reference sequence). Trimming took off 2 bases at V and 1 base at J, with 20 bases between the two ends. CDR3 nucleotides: TGTGCCTGGAGTTCGTTCCGGGTAGGAGGGGCGAACACTGAAGCTTTCTTT. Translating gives CAWSSFRVGGANTEAFF.

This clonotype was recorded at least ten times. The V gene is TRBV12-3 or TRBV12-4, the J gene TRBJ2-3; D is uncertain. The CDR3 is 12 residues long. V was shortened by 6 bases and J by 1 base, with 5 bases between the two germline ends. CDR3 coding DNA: TGTGCCAGCAGGAGAGGCACAGATACGCAGTATTTT. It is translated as CASRRGTDTQYF.

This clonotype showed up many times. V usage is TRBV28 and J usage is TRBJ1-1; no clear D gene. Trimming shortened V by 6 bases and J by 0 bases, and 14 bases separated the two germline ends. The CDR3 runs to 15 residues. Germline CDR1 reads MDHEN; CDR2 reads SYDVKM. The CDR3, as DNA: TGTGCCAGCAGCCCCTTACCAGTTATGAACACTGAAGCTTTCTTT. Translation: CASSPLPVMNTEAFF.

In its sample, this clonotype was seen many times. The CDR3 bases are TGTGCCAGCAGATCTACAGGGCACGAGCAGTACTTC. Its protein product is CASRSTGHEQYF. The rearrangement uses TRBV2 and TRBJ2-7; tentative D call: TRBD1 (6 bases). Trimming stripped 6 bases from V and 5 bases from J, with 11 bases between. CDR3 size: 12 residues. CDR1 is SNHLY and CDR2 is FYNNEI in the germline V gene. The full variable domain, in which reference TRBV2 and TRBJ2-7 provide the parts outside the CDR3, is EPEVTQTPSHQVTQMGQEVILRCVPISNHLYFYWYRQILGQKVEFLVSFYNNEISEKSEIFDDQFSVERPDGSNFTLKIRSTKLEDSAMYFCASRSTGHEQYFGPGTRLTVT.